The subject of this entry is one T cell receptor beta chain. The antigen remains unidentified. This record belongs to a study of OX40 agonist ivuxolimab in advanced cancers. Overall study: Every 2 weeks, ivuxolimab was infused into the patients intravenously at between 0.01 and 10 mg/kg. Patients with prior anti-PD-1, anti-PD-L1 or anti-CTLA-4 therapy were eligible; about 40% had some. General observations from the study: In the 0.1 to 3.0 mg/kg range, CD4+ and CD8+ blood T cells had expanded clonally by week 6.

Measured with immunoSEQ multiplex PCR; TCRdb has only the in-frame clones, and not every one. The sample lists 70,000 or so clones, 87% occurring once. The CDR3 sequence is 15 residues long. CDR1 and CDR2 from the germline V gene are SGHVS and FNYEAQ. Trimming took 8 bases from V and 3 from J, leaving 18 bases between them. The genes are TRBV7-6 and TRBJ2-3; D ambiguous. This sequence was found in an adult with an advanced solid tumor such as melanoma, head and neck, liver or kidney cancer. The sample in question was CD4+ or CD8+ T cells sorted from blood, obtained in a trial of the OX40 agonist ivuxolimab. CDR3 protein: CASSTSELETDTQYF. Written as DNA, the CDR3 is TGTGCCAGCTCGACCAGTGAGCTTGAGACAGATACGCAGTATTTT.